This T cell receptor beta chain was documented in a study of human T cells and chemical hapten exposure. The time point is: pre-sensitization, week 0. Regarding treatment: therapeutic diphenylcyclopropenone sensitization with weekly scalp DPC. Using its own MiXCR run on the RACE reads, TCRdb lists one record per CDR3 protein. Of roughly 380,000 distinct CDR3 sequences in the sample, less than 6.5% were seen once. This material consisted of whole blood, taken in connection with sensitization to the hapten diphenylcyclopropenone (DPC). The receptor was derived from a woman aged 45-60 years with alopecia areata. Some clones in this sample may be carry-over from other donors' samples.

DNA of the CDR3: TGTGCCAGCAGTTTATTTTGGGACACTGAAGCTTTCTTT. Its translation: CASSLFWDTEAFF. The chain employs TRBV27 and TRBJ1-1; no clear D gene. This CDR3 contains 13 residues. V dropped 1 base and J dropped 3 bases, with 6 bases sitting between them. Germline V gene data show CDR1 as MNHEY and CDR2 as SMNVEV (reference sequence).